These 10 T cell receptor beta chains came from one sample sequenced in a study of CD8 T cells in ankylosing spondylitis. Broader study findings: A TCR beta motif of roughly eight highly homologous variants seemed to mark ankylosing spondylitis blood.

MiXCR, run by TCRdb on the 5' RACE reads, gives a single entry per CDR3 protein. The table lists a few hundred thousand distinct CDR3 sequences, roughly 8% of them singletons. The antigens for these receptors are not known. The source material was blood, either unsorted or a sorted T cell fraction (not recorded which). Every receptor here comes from a male donor with ankylosing spondylitis.

This clonotype has only a few counts. The chain couples TRBV5-1 to TRBJ2-3; the D gene could be TRBD1 or TRBD2 (5 bases each). The CDR3 is made up of 15 amino acids. Germline V gives CDR1 SGHRS, CDR2 YFSETQ. The V end lost 0 bases, the J end lost 8 bases, and 16 bases lay between the germline ends. CDR3 loop: CASSLGGRMQRTQYF. Written as DNA, the CDR3 is TGCGCCAGCAGCTTGGGGGGACGGATGCAGCGTACGCAGTATTTT. Using reference TRBV5-1 and TRBJ2-3 for the parts outside the CDR3, the full variable domain is KAGVTQTPRYLIKTRGQQVTLSCSPISGHRSVSWYQQTPGQGLQFLFEYFSETQRNKGNFPGRFSGRQFSNSRSEMNVSTLELGDSALYLCASSLGGRMQRTQYFGPGTRLTVL.

V gene TRBV7-9 combines with J gene TRBJ1-4; D remains ambiguous. Per the germline V gene, CDR1 is SEHNR and CDR2 is FQNEAQ (reference sequence). There are 12 residues in the CDR3. V lost 5 bases and J lost 8, with 9 bases in between. Written as DNA, the CDR3 is TGTGCCAGCAGCCCAGAACGGGAAAAACTGTTTTTT. The encoded protein is CASSPEREKLFF.

This clonotype came up a few times. The chain combines TRBV4-2 with TRBJ2-6; D remains ambiguous. CDR1 is LGHNA, CDR2 YNFKEQ, per germline. The CDR3 is made up of 15 amino acids. The V and J ends lost 5 bases and 4 bases respectively, with 12 bases between them. CDR3 sequence (DNA): TGTGCCAGCAGCAAGGACGCGGCCGGGGCCAACGTCCTGACTTTC. Translated: CASSKDAAGANVLTF.

This clonotype showed up many times. The chain links TRBV9 to TRBJ1-1; TRBD1 agrees at 9 bases. Germline CDR1 reads SGDLS; CDR2 reads YYNGEE. The V segment lost 2 bases and the J segment 8 bases; nucleotides outside the gene matches: 4. The CDR3 sequence is 13 residues long. The CDR3 reads CASSVGGQGEAFF. The CDR3 nucleotides read TGTGCCAGCAGCGTCGGCGGACAGGGGGAAGCTTTCTTT.

This chain joins TRBV4-1 and TRBJ2-1; D gene ambiguous. Looked up from germline, CDR1 is MGHRA and CDR2 is YSYEKL. CDR3 length equals 15 residues. The V end was cut by 4 bases, the J end by 2 bases, with 12 bases between. CDR3 sequence (DNA): TGCGCCAGCAGCCGCGATCATCAGCCCTACAATGAGCAGTTCTTC. Translating gives CASSRDHQPYNEQFF.

This clonotype occurred many times. This chain links TRBV7-9 with TRBJ1-2; D might be TRBD1 (5 bases). The CDR3 extends over 13 amino acids. V was trimmed by 6 bases and J by 2 bases, leaving 10 bases between them. CDR1 is SEHNR, CDR2 FQNEAQ, per germline (reference sequence). CDR3 DNA sequence: TGTGCCAGCAGTCCACAGGACAACTATGGCTACACCTTC. This encodes CASSPQDNYGYTF.

Many counts were recorded for this clonotype. This chain uses TRBV24-1 with TRBJ2-1; 13 bases line up with TRBD2. The V and J ends lost 4 bases and 7 bases, in that order; junction bases with no gene match: 9. Germline V gives CDR1 KGHDR, CDR2 SFDVKD. The CDR3 contains 17 residues. CDR3 residues: CATSDRRTSGSPNEQFF. The CDR3 DNA follows: TGTGCCACCAGTGACCGACGGACTAGCGGGAGTCCGAATGAGCAGTTCTTC.

The table lists this clonotype with many counts. The rearrangement links TRBV2 to TRBJ2-5, with D possibly matching TRBD2 (5 bases). CDR1 and CDR2 from the germline V gene are SNHLY and FYNNEI. Trimming removed 4 bases at V and 1 base at J, with 16 bases between. The CDR3 sequence is 16 residues long. The CDR3 region has the DNA TGTGCCAGCAGTGTGGGCGTGGGAGCTACCCAAGAGACCCAGTACTTC. Its protein product is CASSVGVGATQETQYF. Full variable domain (remainder filled in from reference TRBV2 and TRBJ2-5): EPEVTQTPSHQVTQMGQEVILRCVPISNHLYFYWYRQILGQKVEFLVSFYNNEISEKSEIFDDQFSVERPDGSNFTLKIRSTKLEDSAMYFCASSVGVGATQETQYFGPGTRLLVL.

This clonotype was seen a few times. The V and J genes are TRBV6-2 or TRBV6-3 and TRBJ2-7, with D possibly matching TRBD1 (5 bases). Germline V lookup: CDR1 MNHEY, CDR2 SVGEGT. V lost 5 bases and J 2 bases, leaving 10 bases between the germline ends. This CDR3 has 13 residues. The CDR3 loop reads CASSKDIAYEQYF. The CDR3 DNA reads TGTGCCAGCAGTAAGGACATAGCCTACGAGCAGTACTTC.

In its sample, this clonotype was seen a few times. The CDR3, as DNA: TGTGCCAGCAGCATTTCTCCGGGACAGCCATATCAGCCCCAGCATTTT. It encodes CASSISPGQPYQPQHF. This chain uses TRBV5-5 with TRBJ1-5, with 7 positions matching TRBD1. The V gene's germline CDR1 is SGHKS and CDR2 YYEKEE (reference sequence). V lost 4 bases, J lost 5 bases, and 12 bases stayed unmatched. CDR3 size: 16 residues.